This is a list of T cell receptor beta chains from one sample in a study of Ad26.COV2.S vaccination and SARS-CoV-2 variants. This table comes from immunoSEQ multiplex PCR, and its TCRdb copy is limited to in-frame clones, with some not included. In the table there are 250,000 or so clones, roughly nine tenths of which are singletons. The sample in question was peripheral blood, obtained in a trial of Ad26.COV2.S vaccine versus placebo. The receptors originated from a person aged 18-60 years who received the Ad26.COV2.S COVID-19 vaccine or a placebo. Both conserved end residues are part of each CDR3. D genes are given only for firm matches. Rows may omit the clone size; those that give it use once, few, many or a size class.

CDR3aa	CDR3nt	v_gene	j_gene	d_gene	abundance
CASSLAQGAFNTIYF	TGTGCCAGCAGCTTGGCGCAGGGGGCGTTTAACACCATATATTTT	TRBV5-4	TRBJ1-3	TRBD1	NA
CASSQGHFEKLFF	TGCGCCAGCAGCCAAGGACATTTCGAAAAACTGTTTTTT	TRBV4-1	TRBJ1-4	NA	NA
CASSQGSRTKNIQYF	TGCGCCAGCAGCCAAGGGTCCCGGACTAAAAACATTCAGTACTTC	TRBV4-3	TRBJ2-4	NA	NA
CASSQRGGEETQYF	TGTGCCAGCAGCCAGCGCGGGGGGGAAGAGACCCAGTACTTC	TRBV4-2	TRBJ2-5	TRBD2	NA
CASSWGGGGALNSPLHF	TGTGCCAGCAGCTGGGGAGGTGGGGGCGCGCTAAATTCACCCCTCCACTTT	TRBV5-4	TRBJ1-6	NA	NA
CSVPHGPTDTQYF	TGCAGCGTCCCACACGGGCCTACAGATACGCAGTATTTT	TRBV29-1	TRBJ2-3	NA	NA
CASSLRDGNTIYF	TGTGCCAGCAGTTTAAGGGATGGAAACACCATATATTTT	TRBV12-3/TRBV12-4	TRBJ1-3	NA	NA
CASSLAGLADNEQFF	TGTGCCAGCAGCCTAGCGGGACTAGCGGACAATGAGCAGTTCTTC	TRBV5-4	TRBJ2-1	TRBD2	NA
CASSPQGAEGYTF	TGTGCCAGCAGTCCTCAGGGGGCGGAGGGCTACACCTTC	TRBV27	TRBJ1-2	TRBD1	NA
CASSFRDFREQFF	TGTGCCAGCAGTTTCCGGGACTTCAGGGAGCAGTTCTTC	TRBV27	TRBJ2-1	NA	NA
CAWSVQIIEETQYF	TGTGCCTGGAGTGTACAAATCATTGAAGAGACCCAGTACTTC	TRBV30	TRBJ2-5	NA	NA
CASSPWTGNENEQYF	TGTGCCAGCAGCCCATGGACAGGGAACGAAAACGAGCAGTACTTC	TRBV11-1	TRBJ2-7	TRBD1	few
CASSPGTGNQPQHF	TGTGCCAGCTCTCCCGGGACCGGCAATCAGCCCCAGCATTTT	TRBV18	TRBJ1-5	NA	NA
CASSPDRGNEKLFF	TGTGCCAGCTCACCCGACAGGGGTAATGAAAAACTGTTTTTT	TRBV18	TRBJ1-4	TRBD1	NA
CASSLPSGSSYNEQFF	TGTGCCAGCAGCTTACCCTCAGGGAGCTCCTACAATGAGCAGTTCTTC	TRBV7-9	TRBJ2-1	NA	NA
CASSQERVANYGYTF	TGTGCCAGCAGCCAAGAGCGGGTCGCTAACTATGGCTACACCTTC	TRBV3-1/TRBV3-2	TRBJ1-2	NA	NA
CSVTGSYGYTF	TGCAGCGTCACAGGGAGCTATGGCTACACCTTC	TRBV29-1	TRBJ1-2	NA	once
CASSQRQGPNQPQHF	TGTGCCAGCAGCCAGCGACAGGGGCCCAATCAGCCCCAGCATTTT	TRBV4-2	TRBJ1-5	TRBD1	NA
CASSLVRDRGNEQYF	TGTGCCAGCAGCTTAGTCCGGGACAGGGGAAACGAGCAGTACTTC	TRBV11-3	TRBJ2-7	TRBD1	NA
CASSQSQGASVYSPLHF	TGCGCCAGCAGCCAGTCTCAGGGGGCCTCTGTTTACTCACCCCTCCACTTT	TRBV4-3	TRBJ1-6	TRBD1	NA
CASSRTGRTEAFF	TGTGCCAGCAGCCGGACAGGGAGGACTGAAGCTTTCTTT	TRBV12-3/TRBV12-4	TRBJ1-1	TRBD1	many
CASSVTTGPNQPQHF	TGTGCCAGCAGCGTAACGACAGGTCCAAATCAGCCCCAGCATTTT	TRBV9	TRBJ1-5	NA	NA
CASSVEAGGYQETQYF	TGTGCCAGCAGCGTAGAGGCGGGCGGGTACCAAGAGACCCAGTACTTC	TRBV9	TRBJ2-5	NA	NA
CASSQGGRYGYTF	TGTGCCAGCAGCCAGGGAGGGAGGTATGGCTACACCTTC	TRBV3-1/TRBV3-2	TRBJ1-2	NA	NA
CASSPRGPGRITDTQYF	TGTGCCAGCAGCCCCCGCGGGCCGGGAAGAATCACAGATACGCAGTATTTT	TRBV4-2	TRBJ2-3	NA	NA
CASRPGTINQPQHF	TGTGCCAGCAGGCCTGGGACAATTAATCAGCCCCAGCATTTT	TRBV6-2/TRBV6-3	TRBJ1-5	NA	NA
CSVDSGYTF	TGCAGCGTCGACTCTGGCTACACCTTC	TRBV29-1	TRBJ1-2	NA	NA
CASSVGDTQYF	TGTGCCAGCAGCGTAGGGGATACGCAGTATTTT	TRBV9	TRBJ2-3	NA	NA
CAWSVFFMGSNYGYTF	TGTGCCTGGAGTGTATTCTTCATGGGCAGTAACTATGGCTACACCTTC	TRBV30	TRBJ1-2	NA	few
CASSRGREGQPQHF	TGTGCCAGCTCACGAGGGAGAGAGGGTCAGCCCCAGCATTTT	TRBV18	TRBJ1-5	NA	NA
CASSLTGGSSYEQYF	TGTGCCAGCAGCTTAACTGGGGGTTCATCCTACGAGCAGTACTTC	TRBV7-9	TRBJ2-7	NA	once
CASSQAQTGIYNEQFF	TGCGCCAGCAGCCAAGCCCAGACAGGGATCTACAATGAGCAGTTCTTC	TRBV4-3	TRBJ2-1	TRBD1	NA
CASSMTTGETQYF	TGTGCCAGCAGTATGACCACTGGGGAGACCCAGTACTTC	TRBV2	TRBJ2-5	NA	NA
CASSEFVGTGTGNTIYF	TGTGCCAGCAGTGAATTCGTCGGGACAGGGACTGGAAACACCATATATTTT	TRBV6-1	TRBJ1-3	TRBD1	NA
CASSSLGTGGPLHF	TGTGCCAGCTCAAGTTTAGGGACAGGGGGACCCCTCCACTTT	TRBV27	TRBJ1-6	TRBD1	NA
CASSLDRRAEAFF	TGTGCCAGCAGCTTAGACAGGAGGGCTGAAGCTTTCTTT	TRBV7-2	TRBJ1-1	NA	NA
CASSPPDRTNYGYTF	TGTGCCAGTAGTCCTCCGGACAGGACTAACTATGGCTACACCTTC	TRBV19	TRBJ1-2	TRBD1	once
CASSIWRADTGELFF	TGTGCCAGTAGTATTTGGAGGGCCGACACCGGGGAGCTGTTTTTT	TRBV19	TRBJ2-2	NA	NA
CAISPNTGGRQETQYF	TGTGCCATCTCCCCTAACACGGGGGGCCGACAGGAGACCCAGTACTTC	TRBV10-3	TRBJ2-5	NA	NA
CASRRQASVYEQYF	TGCGCCAGCAGGAGACAGGCCAGCGTCTACGAGCAGTACTTC	TRBV5-1	TRBJ2-7	NA	few
CASSVFPRQASGTDTQYF	TGTGCCAGCAGCGTATTTCCCCGGCAGGCTAGCGGCACAGATACGCAGTATTTT	TRBV9	TRBJ2-3	NA	NA
CASSLQGYEQFF	TGTGCCAGCAGTTTACAGGGCTATGAGCAGTTCTTC	TRBV12-3/TRBV12-4	TRBJ2-1	NA	NA